This T cell receptor beta chain comes out of a study of cytomegalovirus exposure and HLA in healthy donors. The CDR3 covers 13 residues. V was cut by 7 bases and J by 6 bases, with 16 bases left in between. The PCR contained 60 Vbeta and 13 Jbeta primers. Clones were sequenced by immunoSEQ multiplex PCR, and TCRdb holds only the in-frame ones, with some missing. The table has 100,000 to 150,000 clones, 75% to 85% seen once. This sequence originates from a woman aged 50 to 65 in good health and CMV-seropositive. The sequencing sample was made of PBMCs. The V call is TRBV23-1, the J call TRBJ2-7, with D hard to call. TRBV23-1 is an ORF; its function is uncertain. The CDR3 nucleotides read TGCGCCAGCATTACCCGAGAGTGGAGCGAGCAGTACTTC. It translates to CASITREWSEQYF.